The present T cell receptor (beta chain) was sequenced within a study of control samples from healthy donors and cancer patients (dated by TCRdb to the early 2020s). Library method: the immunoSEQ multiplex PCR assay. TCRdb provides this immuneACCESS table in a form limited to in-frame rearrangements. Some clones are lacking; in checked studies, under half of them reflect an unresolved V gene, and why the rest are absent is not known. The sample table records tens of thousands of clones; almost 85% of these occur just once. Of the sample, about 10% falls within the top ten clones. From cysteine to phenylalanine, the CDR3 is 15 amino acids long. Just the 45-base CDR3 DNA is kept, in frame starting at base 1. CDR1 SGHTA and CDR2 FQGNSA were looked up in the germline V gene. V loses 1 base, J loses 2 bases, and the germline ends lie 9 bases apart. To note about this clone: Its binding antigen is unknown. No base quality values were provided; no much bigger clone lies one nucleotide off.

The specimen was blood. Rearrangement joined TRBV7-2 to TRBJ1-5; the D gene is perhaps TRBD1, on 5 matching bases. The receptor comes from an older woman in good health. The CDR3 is CASSLEGHGNQPQHF. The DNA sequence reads TGTGCCAGCAGCTTAGAGGGGCATGGCAATCAGCCCCAGCATTTT.